This T cell receptor beta chain is from a study of blood T cell repertoires in COVID-19. Study as a whole: Donors in the United States, Italy and Spain gave samples during acute or convalescent COVID-19. T cells, B-cell-depleted T cells, or PBMCs supplied cDNA or gDNA.

Membership in each cohort depended on participant-reported clinical history. Authors' data handling: Reference gene primer amplification gave nucleated cell count estimates. Sequenced by immunoSEQ multiplex PCR; TCRdb stores in-frame clones only, minus some. V, J and clone size were drawn from that table, and D and trimming were deduced from the DNA. The table records fewer than 200,000 clones, approximately 79% of them present only once. Trimming took 2 bases from V and 0 from J, leaving 10 bases between them. This CDR3 has 15 amino acids. The germline gives CDR1 SGHNT, CDR2 YYREEE (reference sequence).

Sequencing was carried out using PBMCs or T cells enriched from blood (not recorded which). The clonotype comes from a woman between 70 and 85 years old in a cohort exposed to, infected with or recovered from COVID-19 (not recorded which). The V and J genes are TRBV5-4 and TRBJ2-3; no firm D call. CDR3 sequence (DNA): TGTGCCAGCAGCTTTATTGGCGGTAGCACAGATACGCAGTATTTT. Amino acids: CASSFIGGSTDTQYF.